Sequencing of this TCR beta chain was carried out in a study of neurological immune-mediated disorders. Study-level findings and limits: The greatest degree of TCR clonal expansion was observed in HTLV-1-associated myelopathy, with the lowest in multiple sclerosis, below that of healthy controls.

One entry per CDR3 protein, called by TCRdb with MiXCR from the 5' RACE reads. The sample includes about 41,000 distinct CDR3 sequences, approximately 15% of them seen just once. The CDR3 is 17 residues long. The V end was cut by 0 bases, the J end by 7 bases, with 19 bases between. Germline V gives CDR1 MNHNS, CDR2 SASEGT. There are many counts of this clonotype. The antigen remains undetermined. Sorted libraries came from 950,000 to 1,000,000 CD4+ or CD8+ T cells. Input material: CD4+ T cells from blood. This TCR was recovered from a woman aged 55 to 70 with HTLV-1-associated myelopathy (HAM/TSP). V and J are TRBV6-1 and TRBJ2-1; D perhaps matches TRBD1 (6 bases). The CDR3, as DNA: TGTGCCAGCAGTGAAGCGCCAACAGGGATAGGGGGAAATGAGCAGTTCTTC. This codes for CASSEAPTGIGGNEQFF.